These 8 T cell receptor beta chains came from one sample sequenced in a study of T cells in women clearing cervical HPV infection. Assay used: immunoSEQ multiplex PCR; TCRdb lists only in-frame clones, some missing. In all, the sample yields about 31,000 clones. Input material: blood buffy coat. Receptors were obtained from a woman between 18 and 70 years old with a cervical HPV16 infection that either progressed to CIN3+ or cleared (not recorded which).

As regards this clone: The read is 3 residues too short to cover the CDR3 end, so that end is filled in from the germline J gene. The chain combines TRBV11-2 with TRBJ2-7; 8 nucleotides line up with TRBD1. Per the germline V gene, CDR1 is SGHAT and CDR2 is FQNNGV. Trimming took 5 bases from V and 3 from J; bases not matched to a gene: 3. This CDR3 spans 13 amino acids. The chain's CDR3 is CASSAGQGYEQYF. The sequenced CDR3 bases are TGTGCCAGCAGCGCCGGACAGGGCTACGAG.

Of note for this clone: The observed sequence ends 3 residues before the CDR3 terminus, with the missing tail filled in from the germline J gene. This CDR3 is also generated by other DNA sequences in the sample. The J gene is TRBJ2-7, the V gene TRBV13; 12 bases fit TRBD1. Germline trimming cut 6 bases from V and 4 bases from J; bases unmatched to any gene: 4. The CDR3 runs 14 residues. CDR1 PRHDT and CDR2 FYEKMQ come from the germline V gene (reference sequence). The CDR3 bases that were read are TGTGCCAGCAGACGGGGACAGGGGGCTTACGAG. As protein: CASRRGQGAYE. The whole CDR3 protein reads CASRRGQGAYEQYF.

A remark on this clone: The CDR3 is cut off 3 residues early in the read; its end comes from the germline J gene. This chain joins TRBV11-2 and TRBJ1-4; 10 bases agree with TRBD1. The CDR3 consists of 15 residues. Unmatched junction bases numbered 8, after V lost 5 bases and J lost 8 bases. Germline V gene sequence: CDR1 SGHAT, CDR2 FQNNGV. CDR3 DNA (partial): TGTGCCAGCAGCCCGGTGACAGGGGGCGGCGAAAAA. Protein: CASSPVTGGGEK. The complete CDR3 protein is CASSPVTGGGEKLFF.

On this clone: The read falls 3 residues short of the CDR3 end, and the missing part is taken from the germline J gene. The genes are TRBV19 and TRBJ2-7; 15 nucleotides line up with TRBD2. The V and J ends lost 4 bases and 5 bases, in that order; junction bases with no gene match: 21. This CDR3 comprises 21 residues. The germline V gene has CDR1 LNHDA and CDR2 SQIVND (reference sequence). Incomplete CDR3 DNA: TGTGCCAGTAGTAAACGAAATGAACTTTGGACTAGCGGGAGGGTATGGGACGAG. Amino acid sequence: CASSKRNELWTSGRVWDE. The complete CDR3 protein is CASSKRNELWTSGRVWDEQYF.

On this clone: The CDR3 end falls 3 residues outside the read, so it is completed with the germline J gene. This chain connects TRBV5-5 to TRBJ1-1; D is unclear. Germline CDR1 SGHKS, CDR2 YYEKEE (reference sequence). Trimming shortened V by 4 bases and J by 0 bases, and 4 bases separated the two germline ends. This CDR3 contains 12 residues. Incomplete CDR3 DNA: TGTGCCAGCAGCCTAATGAACACTGAA. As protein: CASSLMNTE. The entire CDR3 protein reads CASSLMNTEAFF.

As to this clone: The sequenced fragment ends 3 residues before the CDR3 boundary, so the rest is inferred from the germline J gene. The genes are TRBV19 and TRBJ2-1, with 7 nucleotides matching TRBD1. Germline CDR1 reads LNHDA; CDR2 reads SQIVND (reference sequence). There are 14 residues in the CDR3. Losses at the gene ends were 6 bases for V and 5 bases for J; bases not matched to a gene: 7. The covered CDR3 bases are TGTGCCAGTAGGGAAGGGGGCGGGCACAATGAG. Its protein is CASREGGGHNE. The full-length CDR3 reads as CASREGGGHNEQFF. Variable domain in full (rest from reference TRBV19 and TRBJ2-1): DGGITQSPKYLFRKEGQNVTLSCEQNLNHDAMYWYRQDPGQGLRLIYYSQIVNDFQKGDIAEGYSVSREKKESFPLTVTSAQKNPTAFYLCASREGGGHNEQFFGPGTRLTVL.

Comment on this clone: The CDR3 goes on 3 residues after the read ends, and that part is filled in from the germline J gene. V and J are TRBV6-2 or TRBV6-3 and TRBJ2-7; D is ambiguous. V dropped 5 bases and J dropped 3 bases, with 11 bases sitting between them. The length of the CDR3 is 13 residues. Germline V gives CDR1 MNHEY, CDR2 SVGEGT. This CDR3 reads CASSPQTGYEQYF. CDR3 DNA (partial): TGTGCCAGCAGTCCCCAGACGGGCTACGAG.

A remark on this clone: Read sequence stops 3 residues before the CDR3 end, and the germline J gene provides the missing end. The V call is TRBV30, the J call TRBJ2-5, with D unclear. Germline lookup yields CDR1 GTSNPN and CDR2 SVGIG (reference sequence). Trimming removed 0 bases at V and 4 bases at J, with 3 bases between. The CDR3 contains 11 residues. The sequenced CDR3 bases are TGTGCCTGGAGTGTAGGAGAGACC. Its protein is CAWSVGET. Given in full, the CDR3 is CAWSVGETQYF.